The T cell receptor beta chain described here comes from a study of shared clonotypes between healthy human individuals (dated by TCRdb to between 2020 and 2021). In terms of the full investigation: Three men and a couple of women, aged 18 to 49 years, made up the cohort. Per donor, three plates each were used for CD4 naive and CD4 memory, two for CD8 naive, and one for CD8 memory. Blood TCR repertoires of about 5 healthy adults were deeply sequenced to estimate repertoire size and the extent of clonotype sharing between individuals. To increase sequencing depth and limit assay-specific biases, different laboratories used diverse techniques to prepare libraries and sequence TCR repertoires. Each donor's leukapheresis produced roughly between roughly 0.94 and 9.5 billion PBMCs.

Results the study describes overall, beyond this receptor: Pairwise subsampling led to the expectation that sequencing depth would affect the degree of clonotype sharing among donors. Sampling was restricted to blood, and TCR repertoires in tissue are likely to differ from TCR repertoires in blood. Because the study included a small number of donors, the genetic and exposure-history diversity represented was limited. Incomplete sequencing was indicated by rarefaction of sorted-subset datasets, despite the large sequencing depth. Naive subsets generally had larger estimated clonotype richness than memory subsets. Compared with non-shared clonotypes, clonotypes shared by all four sorted-subset donors had higher generation probabilities. Across several donors, approximately 5% of naive CD4, around 3.5% of naive CD8, approximately 2.5% of memory CD4, and 0.3% to 0.45% of memory CD8 clonotypes were shared.

TCR CDR3 regions were amplified from genomic DNA by multiplex PCR using the deep immunoSEQ assay. Extracted genomic DNA from each cell subset was spread evenly across all wells of several immunoSEQ 96-well plates, with each plate serving as a replicate. For sorted subsets, 150 to 250 ng genomic DNA, equal to 30,000 or so T cell genomes, was loaded into each replicate PCR. Purified libraries were quantified with a Qubit 3.0 fluorometer, sized on a Bioanalyzer 2100, and re-quantified with the KAPA Library Quantification kit. Every immunoSEQ 96-well plate was sequenced on a dedicated single-read 150-cycle Illumina NextSeq 550 flow cell. The original pipeline was this. Because the immunoSEQ output included only junctional sequences and no quality scores, the filtering could not be the same as the filtering used for full-length reads. To assign V/J genes and CDR3, sequences were annotated using PyIR, a Python wrapper for IgBLAST v1.9, with IMGT germline references. Reads were removed for weak V/J assignments (E-value above 1e-6), missing CDR3, stop codons, out-of-frame junctions, or ambiguous translated residues. V3J clonotypes were defined by identical inferred V gene, J gene, and CDR3 amino acid sequence. Percentage overlap between repertoires was computed as shared unique clonotypes divided by the size of the smaller repertoire. Repertoire richness was assessed with RTK rarefaction, the Chao1 estimator, and Recon v2.1 estimates of unobserved clonotypes. Generation probabilities were computed with OLGA for all TCRbeta clonotypes obtained by the gDNA method from a handful of donors. TCRdb's version of the immuneACCESS table is confined to in-frame rearrangements and falls short of the full clone set. An unresolved V gene accounts for under half of the shortfall where checked; the remainder is of unknown origin. The DNA gave D and trimming, while V, J and clone size come from that table. Recorded for this sample are 2.5 million or so clones; around nine tenths of them occurred a single time. Of the sample, 0.13% to 0.15% falls within the top ten clones.

To note about this clone: Its antigen is not yet known. Per-nucleotide qualities are absent, and no much larger clonotype sits a single base away.

The donors were healthy, HIV-negative adults who had no recently reported acute infections or vaccinations. Every donor was a Caucasian adult residing in Nashville, Tennessee, USA. CD4+ T cells were enriched by magnetic negative selection; naive cells were then positively selected on CD45RA, and the negative fraction formed the memory subset. Blood was obtained by leukapheresis, after which PBMCs were separated by Ficoll-Histopaque density gradient centrifugation and cryopreserved in liquid nitrogen vapor phase. Purity and quantity of every magnetically sorted T cell population were checked by analytical flow cytometry. Genomic DNA was isolated from every sorted fraction and measured by UV absorbance on a Nanodrop 2000c. Between the V and J ends, shortened by 2 bases and 4 bases respectively, the junction contains 7 bases. The germline V gene (reference sequence) specifies GTSNPN as CDR1 and SVGIG as CDR2. Including the terminal cysteine and phenylalanine, the CDR3 comprises 12 residues. Only the CDR3 DNA is retained, 36 bases long and in frame from the first base.

The source is a man aged 18 to 29 in good health. The sequence is built from TRBV30 and TRBJ2-3; there is no confident call for the D gene. Input material: naive CD4+ T cells sorted from blood. This specimen's cell subset or site label, interpreted: CD45RA+ positively selected. The nucleotide sequence reads TGTGCCTGGAGTTCTCCATCAGATACGCAGTATTTT. Its protein product is CAWSSPSDTQYF. The full variable domain, completed from the reference TRBV30 and TRBJ2-3 proteins outside the CDR3, reads SQTIHQWPATLVQPVGSPLSLECTVEGTSNPNLYWYRQAAGRGLQLLFYSVGIGQISSEVPQNLSASRPQDRQFILSSKKLLLSDSGFYLCAWSSPSDTQYFGPGTRLTVL.